This TCR beta chain was identified in a study of human T cells and chemical hapten exposure (dated by TCRdb to the early 2020s). Regarding the complete study: For sensitization, 2% DPC in acetone was applied to an approximately 2 cm by approximately 2 cm area of upper inner arm skin. Weekly therapeutic DPC doses were additionally applied to the scalp of patients throughout the roughly 23-week study period. Patch testing was performed on the upper back with Finn chambers containing 0.01% DPC, and the patch tests were scored after 6 days according to International Contact Dermatitis Research Group standards. The patient cohort, mostly female, included alopecia areata with under or over 50% scalp involvement, alopecia totalis and alopecia universalis. Libraries were pooled for sequencing, and variation in per-sample TCR yields was attributed mainly to small differences in library volumes within the pool. The study tracked peripheral blood TCR repertoire changes in vivo during primary and secondary sensitization to the hapten diphenylcyclopropenone (DPC) in alopecia patients. Blood was sampled from patients pre-sensitization (week 0) and at 2, 6 and about 24 weeks after DPC sensitization. About 29 alopecia patients gave blood for TCR sequencing at one to four time points (pre-sensitization, 2, 6 and 24 weeks). The full study reports these points: Expanded TCRs formed significantly more large CDR3 similarity clusters than pre-sensitization or healthy control sets, consistent with antigen-driven responses. Because all patients had alopecia, a presumed autoimmune disease, the immune response of the patients might differ from that of healthy individuals. A positive correlation was found between the number of PT1 expanded TCRs and patch test score, with significance reached at thresholds 8, 16 and 32 but not 4. Repeated subsampling changed both the strength of the expansion versus patch-test correlation and the threshold at which that correlation became significant. DPC sensitization did not change the number of TCRs with a frequency above 1 in 1000, and there was no evidence of changes in global repertoire structure.

The CDR3 goes from the cysteine to the phenylalanine over 18 residues. The DNA shown is the 54-base CDR3, in frame from base 1. The junction shows trimming of 5 bases on V and 0 bases on J, and the gene matches do not reach 13 bases of it. Looking up the germline V gene yields CDR1 MDHEN and CDR2 SYDVKM. This clonotype was recorded many times. The antigen it recognizes is unknown. Base qualities are missing; no much larger clone stands one base away. The sample's time point label, in plain terms: patch test 1, 2 weeks after DPC sensitization. Reading the label with the study, this specimen's treatment or condition is: therapeutic diphenylcyclopropenone sensitization with weekly scalp DPC. At every patch-test visit, the blood draw took place before the patch test was put on. Eligible patients were aged 18 to 70, diagnosed with alopecia, deemed suitable for DPC therapy, and excluded if pregnant. Total RNA was extracted from unfractionated whole blood that had been collected in Tempus Blood RNA tubes.

The library relied on RACE. TCRdb lists the instrument as NextSeq 500. Library preparation attached unique molecular identifiers to individual cDNA molecules for quantitative, reproducible TCR counting. From each blood RNA sample, both TCR alpha and TCR beta chains were sequenced. As for the original processing: A median of roughly 98,000 TCRs per sample was observed, with a range of about 23,224 to 700,000. V, J and CDR3 annotation of the TCR reads was carried out using the Decombinator software suite. Every sample was subsampled to the same number of TCRs (28,000) for the PS versus PT1 abundance plots. TCRs were defined as expanded if absent before sensitization and observed at least eight times at the 2-week time point. The public reads were run again by TCRdb, first through fastp at Q25 and then through MiXCR, and only productive beta chains were kept. Every distinct CDR3 protein forms one entry, paired with its most common genes and DNA. The V and J calls shown here were made by TCRdb, not taken from the authors' results. Present in this sample are around 110,000 distinct CDR3 sequences, roughly 12% of which were seen just once. Jointly, the top ten make up roughly 1.3% of the sample.

Recombination joined TRBV28 with TRBJ2-3; 8 bases in the middle match TRBD1. Sequences were derived from whole blood, sampled in connection with sensitization to the hapten diphenylcyclopropenone (DPC). This receptor was obtained from a woman aged 50 to 60 with alopecia areata. Some clones in this sample may be carry-over from other donors' samples. The CDR3 protein: CASSTVGQAYLSTDTQYF. At the DNA level, the sequence is TGTGCCAGCAGTACGGTGGGACAGGCGTACCTGAGCACAGATACGCAGTATTTT.